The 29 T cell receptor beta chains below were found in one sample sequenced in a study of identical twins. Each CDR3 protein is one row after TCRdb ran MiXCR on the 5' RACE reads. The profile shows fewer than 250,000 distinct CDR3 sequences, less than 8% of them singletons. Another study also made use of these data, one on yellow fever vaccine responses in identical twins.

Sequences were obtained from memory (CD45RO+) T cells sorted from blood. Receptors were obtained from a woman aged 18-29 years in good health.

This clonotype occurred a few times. In DNA form, the CDR3 reads TGTGCCACCAGCGCAGGAAAGGGAAACATTCAGTACTTC. Translating it yields CATSAGKGNIQYF. The chain employs TRBV15 and TRBJ2-4; D call uncertain. V was cut by 5 bases and J by 6 bases, with 11 bases left in between. There are 13 residues in the CDR3. Looked up from germline, CDR1 is LNHNV and CDR2 is YYDKDF (reference sequence).

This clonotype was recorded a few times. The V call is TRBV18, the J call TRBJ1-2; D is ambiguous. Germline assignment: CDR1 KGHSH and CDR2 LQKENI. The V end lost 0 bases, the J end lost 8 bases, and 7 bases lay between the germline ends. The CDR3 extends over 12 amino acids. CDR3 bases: TGTGCCAGCTCACCACCAAATGGCGGCTACACCTTC. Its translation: CASSPPNGGYTF. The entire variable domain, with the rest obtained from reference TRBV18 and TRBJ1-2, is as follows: NAGVMQNPRHLVRRRGQEARLRCSPMKGHSHVYWYRQLPEEGLKFMVYLQKENIIDESGMPKERFSAEFPKEGPSILRIQQVVRGDSAAYFCASSPPNGGYTFGSGTRLTVV.

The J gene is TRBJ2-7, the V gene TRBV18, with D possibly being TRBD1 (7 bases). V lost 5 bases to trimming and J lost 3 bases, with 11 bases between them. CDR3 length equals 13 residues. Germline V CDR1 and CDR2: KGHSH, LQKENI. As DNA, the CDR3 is TGTGCCAGCTCAGCGGGACAGCTCTACGAGCAGTACTTC. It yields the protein CASSAGQLYEQYF.

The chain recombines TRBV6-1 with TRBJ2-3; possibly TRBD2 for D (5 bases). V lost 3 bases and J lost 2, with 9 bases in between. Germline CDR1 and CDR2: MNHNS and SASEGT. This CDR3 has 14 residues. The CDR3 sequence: CASSEAGYTDTQYF. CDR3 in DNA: TGTGCCAGCAGTGAGGCGGGTTACACAGATACGCAGTATTTT.

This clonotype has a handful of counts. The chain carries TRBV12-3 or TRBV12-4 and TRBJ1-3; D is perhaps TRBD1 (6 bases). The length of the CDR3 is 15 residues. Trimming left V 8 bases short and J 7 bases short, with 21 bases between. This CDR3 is CASGLGGGGSNTIYF. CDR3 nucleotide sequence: TGTGCCAGCGGCCTGGGAGGGGGGGGGAGCAACACCATATATTTT.

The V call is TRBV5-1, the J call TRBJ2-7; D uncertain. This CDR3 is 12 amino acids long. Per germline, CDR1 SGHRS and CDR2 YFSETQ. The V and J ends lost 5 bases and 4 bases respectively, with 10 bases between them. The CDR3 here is CASRRTGYEQYF. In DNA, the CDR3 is TGCGCCAGCAGGCGGACCGGATACGAGCAGTACTTC.

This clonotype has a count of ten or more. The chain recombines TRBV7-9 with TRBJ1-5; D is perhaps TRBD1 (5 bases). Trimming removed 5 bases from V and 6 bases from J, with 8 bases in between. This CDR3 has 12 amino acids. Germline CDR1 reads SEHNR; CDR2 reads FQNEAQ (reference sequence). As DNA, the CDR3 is TGTGCCAGCAGCCCAGGGATTCAGCCCCAGCATTTT. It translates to CASSPGIQPQHF.

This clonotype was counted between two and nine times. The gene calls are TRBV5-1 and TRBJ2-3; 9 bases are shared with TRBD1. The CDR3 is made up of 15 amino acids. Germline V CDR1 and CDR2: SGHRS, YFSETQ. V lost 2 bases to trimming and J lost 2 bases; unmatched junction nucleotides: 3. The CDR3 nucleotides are TGCGCCAGCAGCTTCGGGGACAGGGTCACAGATACGCAGTATTTT. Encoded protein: CASSFGDRVTDTQYF.

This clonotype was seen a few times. CDR3 bases: TGTGCCAGCGGCGGGACAGGGGATGAAAAACTGTTTTTT. It translates to CASGGTGDEKLFF. The genes are TRBV2 and TRBJ1-4; 10 bases are shared with TRBD1. CDR1 is SNHLY, CDR2 FYNNEI, per germline. This CDR3 contains 13 residues. V trimming: 8 bases; J trimming: 6 bases; junction bases outside the gene matches: 3.

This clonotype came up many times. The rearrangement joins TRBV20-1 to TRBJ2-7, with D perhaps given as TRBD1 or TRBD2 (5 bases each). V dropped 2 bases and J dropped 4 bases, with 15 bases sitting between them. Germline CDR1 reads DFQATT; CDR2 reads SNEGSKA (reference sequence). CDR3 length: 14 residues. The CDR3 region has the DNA TGCAGTGCTAGAACGCAACCCTGGGGGTACGAGCAGTACTTC. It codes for CSARTQPWGYEQYF.

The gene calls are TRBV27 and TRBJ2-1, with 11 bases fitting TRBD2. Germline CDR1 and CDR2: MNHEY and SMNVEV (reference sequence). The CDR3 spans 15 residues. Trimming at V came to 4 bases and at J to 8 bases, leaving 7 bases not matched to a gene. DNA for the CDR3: TGTGCCAGCAGTTCACTAGCGGGGGTTAAGGATGAGCAGTTCTTC. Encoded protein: CASSSLAGVKDEQFF.

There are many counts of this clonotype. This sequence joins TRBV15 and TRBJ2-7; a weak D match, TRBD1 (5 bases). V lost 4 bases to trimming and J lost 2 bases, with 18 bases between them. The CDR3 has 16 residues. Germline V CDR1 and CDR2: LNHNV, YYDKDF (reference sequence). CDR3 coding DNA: TGTGCCACCAGCACCGGCGGCAGGGATTTTGCCTACGAGCAGTACTTC. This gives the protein CATSTGGRDFAYEQYF.

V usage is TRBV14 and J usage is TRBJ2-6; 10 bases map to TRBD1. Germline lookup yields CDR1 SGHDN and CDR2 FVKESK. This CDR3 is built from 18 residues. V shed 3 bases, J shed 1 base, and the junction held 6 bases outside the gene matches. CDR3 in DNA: TGTGCCAGCAGCCACTTAGACAGGGGGCGGTCTGGGGCCAACGTCCTGACTTTC. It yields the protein CASSHLDRGRSGANVLTF.

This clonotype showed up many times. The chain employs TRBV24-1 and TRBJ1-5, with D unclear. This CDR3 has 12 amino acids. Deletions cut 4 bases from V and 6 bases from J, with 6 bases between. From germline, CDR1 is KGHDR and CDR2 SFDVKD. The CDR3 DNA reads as TGTGCCACCAGTGAGTCGTCTCAGCCCCAGCATTTT. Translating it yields CATSESSQPQHF.

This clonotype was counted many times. DNA for the CDR3: TGTGCCAGCAGTTTATTAACTAGCGGGAATGATAATGAGCAGTTCTTC. It encodes CASSLLTSGNDNEQFF. V usage is TRBV28 and J usage is TRBJ2-1; 10 bases line up with TRBD2. The CDR3 consists of 16 residues. V shed 1 base, J shed 7 bases, and the junction held 7 bases outside the gene matches. Germline loops: CDR1 MDHEN, CDR2 SYDVKM.

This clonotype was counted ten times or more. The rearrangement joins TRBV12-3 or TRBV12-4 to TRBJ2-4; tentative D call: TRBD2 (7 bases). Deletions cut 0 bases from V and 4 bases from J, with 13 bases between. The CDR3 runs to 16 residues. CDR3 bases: TGTGCCAGCAGTTTAGCCGGGGGGCGCGGGAAAAACATTCAGTACTTC. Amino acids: CASSLAGGRGKNIQYF.

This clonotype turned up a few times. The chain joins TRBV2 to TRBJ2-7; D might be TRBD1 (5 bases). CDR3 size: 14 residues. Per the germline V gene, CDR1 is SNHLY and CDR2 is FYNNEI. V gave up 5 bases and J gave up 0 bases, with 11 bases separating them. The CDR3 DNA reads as TGTGCCAGCAGTATTGACAGAAACTCCTACGAGCAGTACTTC. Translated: CASSIDRNSYEQYF.

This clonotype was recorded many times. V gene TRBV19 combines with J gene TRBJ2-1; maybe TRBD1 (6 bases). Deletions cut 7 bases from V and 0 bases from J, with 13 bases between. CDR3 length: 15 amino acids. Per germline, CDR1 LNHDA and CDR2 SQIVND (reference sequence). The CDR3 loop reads CASTPDRSSYNEQFF. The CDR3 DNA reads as TGTGCCAGTACCCCAGACAGGAGCTCCTACAATGAGCAGTTCTTC.

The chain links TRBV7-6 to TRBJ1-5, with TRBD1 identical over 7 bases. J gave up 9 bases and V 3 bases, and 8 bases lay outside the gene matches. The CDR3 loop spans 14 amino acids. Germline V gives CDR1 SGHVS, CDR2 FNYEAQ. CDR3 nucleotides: TGTGCCAGCAGCTTGAGGACAGGCGGCGGGCCCCAGCATTTT. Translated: CASSLRTGGGPQHF.

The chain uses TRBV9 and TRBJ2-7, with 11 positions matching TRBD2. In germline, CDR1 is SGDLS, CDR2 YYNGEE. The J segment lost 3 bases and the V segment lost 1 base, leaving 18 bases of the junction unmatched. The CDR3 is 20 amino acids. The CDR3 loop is CASSVSPGRGTSGNFYEQYF. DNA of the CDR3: TGTGCCAGCAGCGTAAGCCCGGGCAGGGGGACTAGCGGAAACTTCTACGAGCAGTACTTC.

CDR3 bases: TGTGCCAGCAGCTTACGGTGGGGGGGGGCGGAGACCCAGTACTTC. This sequence encodes CASSLRWGGAETQYF. The V call is TRBV7-2, the J call TRBJ2-5, with a tentative D call TRBD2 (7 bases). V was shortened by 2 bases and J by 5 bases, with 15 bases between the two germline ends. CDR1 is SGHTA, CDR2 FQGNSA, per germline. The CDR3 has 15 amino acids.

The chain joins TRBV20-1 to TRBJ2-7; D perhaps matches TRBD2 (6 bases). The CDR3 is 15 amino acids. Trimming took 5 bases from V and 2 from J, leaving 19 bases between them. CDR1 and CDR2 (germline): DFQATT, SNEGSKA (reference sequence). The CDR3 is CSAPRGAAGAYEQYF. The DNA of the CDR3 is TGCAGTGCTCCTCGAGGGGCAGCGGGCGCCTACGAGCAGTACTTC.

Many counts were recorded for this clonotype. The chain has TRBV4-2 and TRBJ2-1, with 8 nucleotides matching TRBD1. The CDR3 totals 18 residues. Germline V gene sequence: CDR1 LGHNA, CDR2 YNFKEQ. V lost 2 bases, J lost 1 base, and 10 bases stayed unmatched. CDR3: CASSQPLSGGRSYNEQFF. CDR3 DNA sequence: TGTGCCAGCAGCCAACCACTTTCAGGGGGCAGGTCCTACAATGAGCAGTTCTTC.

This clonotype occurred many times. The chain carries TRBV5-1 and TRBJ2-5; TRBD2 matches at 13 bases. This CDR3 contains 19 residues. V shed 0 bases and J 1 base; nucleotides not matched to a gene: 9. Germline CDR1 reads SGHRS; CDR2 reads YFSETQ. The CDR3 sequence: CASSLGKLAGGSFQETQYF. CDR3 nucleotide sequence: TGCGCCAGCAGCTTGGGGAAACTAGCGGGGGGGTCCTTCCAAGAGACCCAGTACTTC.

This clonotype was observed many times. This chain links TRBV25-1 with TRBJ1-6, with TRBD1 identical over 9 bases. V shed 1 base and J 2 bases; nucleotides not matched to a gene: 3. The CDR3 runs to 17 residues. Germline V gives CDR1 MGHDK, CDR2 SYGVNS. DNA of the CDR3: TGTGCCAGCAGTGAATCAGGGACAGGGACCTATAATTCACCCCTCCACTTT. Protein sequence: CASSESGTGTYNSPLHF.

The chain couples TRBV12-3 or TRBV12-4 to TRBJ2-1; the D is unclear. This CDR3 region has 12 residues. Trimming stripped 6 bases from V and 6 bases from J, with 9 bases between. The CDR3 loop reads CASSTTANEQFF. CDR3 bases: TGTGCCAGCAGCACGACTGCCAATGAGCAGTTCTTC.

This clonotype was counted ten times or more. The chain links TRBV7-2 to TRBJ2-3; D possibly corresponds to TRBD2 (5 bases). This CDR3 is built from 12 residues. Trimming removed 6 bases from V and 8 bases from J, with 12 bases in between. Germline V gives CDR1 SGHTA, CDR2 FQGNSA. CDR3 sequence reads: CASSGDYSTQYF. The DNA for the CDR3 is TGTGCCAGCAGTGGTGACTATTCTACGCAGTATTTT.

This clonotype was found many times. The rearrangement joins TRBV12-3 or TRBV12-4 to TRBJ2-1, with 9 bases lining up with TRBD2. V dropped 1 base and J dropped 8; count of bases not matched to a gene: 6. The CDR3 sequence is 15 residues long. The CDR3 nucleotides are TGTGCCAGCAGTTTAGGCGGGGGGGCCGTCGATGAGCAGTTCTTC. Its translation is CASSLGGGAVDEQFF.

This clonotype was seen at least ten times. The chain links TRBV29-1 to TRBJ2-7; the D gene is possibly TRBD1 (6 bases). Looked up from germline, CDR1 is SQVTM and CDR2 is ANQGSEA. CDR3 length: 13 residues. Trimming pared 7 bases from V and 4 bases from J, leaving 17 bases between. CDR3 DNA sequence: TGCAGCGCCAGGACAGCGAAAGTTTACGAGCAGTACTTC. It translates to CSARTAKVYEQYF.